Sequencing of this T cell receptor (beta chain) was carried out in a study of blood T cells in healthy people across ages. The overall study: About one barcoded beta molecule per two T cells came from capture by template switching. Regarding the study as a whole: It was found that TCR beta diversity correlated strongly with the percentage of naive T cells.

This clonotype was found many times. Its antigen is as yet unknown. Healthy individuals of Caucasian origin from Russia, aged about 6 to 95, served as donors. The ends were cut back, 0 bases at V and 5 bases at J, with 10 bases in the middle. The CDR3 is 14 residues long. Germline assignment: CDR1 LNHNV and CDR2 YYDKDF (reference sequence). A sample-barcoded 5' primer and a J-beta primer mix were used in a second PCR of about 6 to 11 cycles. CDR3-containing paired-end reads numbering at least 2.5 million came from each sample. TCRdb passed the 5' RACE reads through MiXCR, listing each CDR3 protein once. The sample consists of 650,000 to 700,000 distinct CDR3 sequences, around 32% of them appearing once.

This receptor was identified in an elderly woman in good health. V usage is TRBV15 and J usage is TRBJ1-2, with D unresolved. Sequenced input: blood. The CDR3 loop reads CATSRDLTEYGYTF. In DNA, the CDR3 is TGTGCCACCAGCAGAGATCTCACAGAGTATGGCTACACCTTC.